The subject of this entry is one TCR beta chain. Its antigen is currently unknown. The source of the sample is a study of cytomegalovirus exposure and HLA in healthy donors. Overall study context: Early released data had about 80 million unique TCRs, all coming from HLA-typed donors. The study, taken as a whole, reports: Near-uniform donor sequencing depth was presumed by presence/absence analyses. Excluded: some indistinguishable V segments such as TRBV6-2 and TRBV6-3. Accurate prediction of most subjects' HLA-A and HLA-B alleles from TCR beta sequences was reported.

PCR used 60 Vbeta primers and 13 Jbeta primers. TCRdb's copy holds only in-frame clones and misses some; the assay was immunoSEQ multiplex PCR. This sample has 85,000 to 100,000 clones, with roughly three quarters found just once. V was trimmed by 8 bases and J by 2 bases, leaving 12 bases between them. This CDR3 region has 14 residues. The chain recombines TRBV23-1 with TRBJ2-2, with D maybe TRBD1 (5 bases). TRBV23-1 is reported as an ORF; its role is uncertain. Source material: PBMCs. The clonotype was recovered from a woman aged 40 to 49 in good health and CMV-seronegative. The CDR3 is CASGSRGNTGELFF. In nucleotides, the CDR3 is TGCGCCAGCGGAAGTAGGGGAAACACCGGGGAGCTGTTTTTT.